This record looks at one TCR beta chain sequence and its context. The data stem from a study of PD-L1 blockade in urothelial cancer. Time point noted: pretreatment peripheral blood. Sampling of each patient yielded between 1 and 8 specimens, collected pretreatment and on-treatment. Using immunoSEQ multiplex PCR, the repertoire was profiled, and TCRdb retains in-frame clones only, with some absent. Of 65,000 to 80,000 clones in the sample, about 90% were seen once. CDR3 length: 14 amino acids. Germline V gene data show CDR1 as KGHSH and CDR2 as LQKENI. V lost 3 bases and J lost 6; bases outside the gene matches: 5.

The chain is built from TRBV18 and TRBJ1-5, with TRBD1 identical over 7 bases. The source material was PBMCs, sampled around atezolizumab (anti-PD-L1) treatment. This TCR was recovered from a man between 65 and 85 years old with urothelial cancer. For the CDR3, the DNA is TGTGCCAGCTCACCCGACAGGGATGGTCAGCCCCAGCATTTT. Protein sequence: CASSPDRDGQPQHF.